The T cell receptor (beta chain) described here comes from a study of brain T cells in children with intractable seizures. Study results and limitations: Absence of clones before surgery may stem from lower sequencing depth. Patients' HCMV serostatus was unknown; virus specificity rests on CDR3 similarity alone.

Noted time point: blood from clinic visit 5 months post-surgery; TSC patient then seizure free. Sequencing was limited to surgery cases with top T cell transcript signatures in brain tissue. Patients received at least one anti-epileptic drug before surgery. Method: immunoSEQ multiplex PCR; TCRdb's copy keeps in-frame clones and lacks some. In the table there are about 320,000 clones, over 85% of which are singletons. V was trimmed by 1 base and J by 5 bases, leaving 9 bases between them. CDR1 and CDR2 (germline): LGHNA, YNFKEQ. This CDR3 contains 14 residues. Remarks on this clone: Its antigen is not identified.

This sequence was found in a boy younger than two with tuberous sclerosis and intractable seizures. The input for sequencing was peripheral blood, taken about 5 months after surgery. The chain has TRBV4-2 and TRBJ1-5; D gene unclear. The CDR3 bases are TGTGCCAGCAGCCAAGTCATGTCAGATCAGCCCCAGCATTTT. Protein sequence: CASSQVMSDQPQHF.